Below are 3 T cell receptor beta chains sequenced from a single sample in a study of blood T cell repertoires in COVID-19. This table comes from immunoSEQ multiplex PCR, and its TCRdb copy is limited to in-frame clones, with some not included. The table lists around 210,000 clones, around 88% of them singletons, with roughly 1.5% in the top ten. Sequenced input: peripheral blood. Source of these receptors: a man between 18 and 35 years old with active or convalescent COVID-19.

This clone has just a few counts. The rearrangement joins TRBV25-1 to TRBJ1-5, with D uncertain. Germline V gene data show CDR1 as MGHDK and CDR2 as SYGVNS. V lost 2 bases and J 0 bases, leaving 5 bases between the germline ends. CDR3 length equals 14 residues. The CDR3 DNA follows: TGTGCCAGCAGTGAAACAGATAGCAATCAGCCCCAGCATTTT. Encoded protein: CASSETDSNQPQHF.

The V call is TRBV5-1, the J call TRBJ2-5; possible D gene TRBD1, 5 bases. The CDR3 has 14 amino acids. Germline loops: CDR1 SGHRS, CDR2 YFSETQ. V lost 0 bases to trimming and J lost 2 bases, with 8 bases between them. CDR3 bases: TGCGCCAGCAGCTTGGGACAGATACAAGAGACCCAGTACTTC. It specifies CASSLGQIQETQYF.

Only one count was recorded for this clone. The genes are TRBV25-1 and TRBJ2-3; 13 bases agree with TRBD2. Per germline, CDR1 MGHDK and CDR2 SYGVNS. This CDR3 has 16 residues. With V trimmed by 4 bases and J by 5 bases, 6 bases remained unmatched. The CDR3 reads CASSGTSGRAQDTQYF. In nucleotides, the CDR3 is TGTGCCAGCAGTGGTACTAGCGGGAGGGCCCAAGATACGCAGTATTTT.